Below are 19 T cell receptor beta chains sequenced from a single sample in a study of blood T cell repertoires in COVID-19. The table came from immunoSEQ multiplex PCR; TCRdb's copy has only in-frame clones and leaves some out. The sample comprises fewer than 350,000 clones, 70% to 90% of which are singletons, and approximately 12% rests with the top ten. The material sequenced was peripheral blood. These receptor sequences come from a woman between 25 and 40 years old with COVID-19, enrolled during active disease.

The J gene is TRBJ1-2, the V gene TRBV7-8, with D maybe TRBD1 (6 bases). This CDR3 is 14 amino acids long. V lost 3 bases and J 4 bases, leaving 12 bases between the germline ends. Germline lookup yields CDR1 SGHVS and CDR2 FQNEAQ. This CDR3 is CASSLYGGPYGYTF. As DNA, the CDR3 is TGTGCCAGCAGCTTGTACGGGGGGCCCTATGGCTACACCTTC. The full variable domain, its missing parts supplied by reference TRBV7-8 and TRBJ1-2, is GAGVSQSPRYKVAKRGQDVALRCDPISGHVSLFWYQQALGQGPEFLTYFQNEAQLDKSGLPSDRFFAERPEGSVSTLKIQRTQQEDSAVYLCASSLYGGPYGYTFGSGTRLTVV.

The chain is built from TRBV2 and TRBJ1-3; D is ambiguous. The V gene lost 6 bases and the J gene lost 5 bases, with 20 bases spanning the gap. This CDR3 has 16 amino acids. Germline lookup yields CDR1 SNHLY and CDR2 FYNNEI. The CDR3 reads CASRETRDLIRNTIYF. The CDR3 bases are TGTGCCAGCAGGGAGACGAGGGATCTGATTAGAAACACCATATATTTT.

The chain carries TRBV2 and TRBJ1-2, with D perhaps TRBD1 (5 bases). This CDR3 is built from 13 residues. V lost 4 bases and J 3 bases, leaving 9 bases between the germline ends. Germline V CDR1 and CDR2: SNHLY, FYNNEI. The CDR3 nucleotides are TGTGCCAGCAGTGGGGGCAGTCACTATGGCTACACCTTC. Translating gives CASSGGSHYGYTF. The whole variable domain, filled in from reference TRBV2 and TRBJ1-2, reads EPEVTQTPSHQVTQMGQEVILRCVPISNHLYFYWYRQILGQKVEFLVSFYNNEISEKSEIFDDQFSVERPDGSNFTLKIRSTKLEDSAMYFCASSGGSHYGYTFGSGTRLTVV.

The chain employs TRBV27 and TRBJ1-2; perhaps TRBD1 as D (6 bases). This CDR3 has 15 residues. CDR1 is MNHEY, CDR2 SMNVEV, per germline (reference sequence). Trimming removed 5 bases at V and 0 bases at J, with 13 bases between. The CDR3 DNA sequence: TGTGCCAGCAGTGGATGGGACACCGCTAACTATGGCTACACCTTC. Amino acids: CASSGWDTANYGYTF.

V gene TRBV18 combines with J gene TRBJ1-1; 10 bases line up with TRBD1. CDR1 is KGHSH, CDR2 LQKENI, per germline. J gave up 0 bases and V 6 bases, and 4 bases lay outside the gene matches. The CDR3 has 15 amino acids. This chain's CDR3 is CASSAGQGMNTEAFF. CDR3 DNA sequence: TGTGCCAGCTCGGCGGGACAGGGGATGAACACTGAAGCTTTCTTT.

This sequence joins TRBV4-1 and TRBJ2-7; D is perhaps TRBD2 (5 bases). Trimming took 1 base from V and 4 from J, leaving 5 bases between them. CDR1 and CDR2 (germline): MGHRA, YSYEKL. The CDR3 runs 12 residues. DNA of the CDR3: TGCGCCAGCAGCCAAGGAGGGTACGAGCAGTACTTC. Protein product: CASSQGGYEQYF.

The chain recombines TRBV10-3 with TRBJ1-1; a possible D gene is TRBD1 (5 bases). Trimming pared 4 bases from V and 4 bases from J, leaving 13 bases between. Germline V gives CDR1 ENHRY, CDR2 SYGVKD. The CDR3 length is 14 residues. The CDR3 sequence is CAISVRGWATEAFF. The CDR3 region has the DNA TGTGCCATCAGTGTACGGGGGTGGGCCACTGAAGCTTTCTTT.

The J gene is TRBJ2-7, the V gene TRBV30; TRBD2 agrees at 9 bases. V was pared by 0 bases and J by 3 bases, with 9 bases of the junction left unmatched. This CDR3 is built from 16 residues. Germline CDR1 and CDR2: GTSNPN and SVGIG (reference sequence). CDR3 nucleotides: TGTGCCTGGAGTGTACCCGCTAGCGGGGTGAACTACGAGCAGTACTTC. Protein product: CAWSVPASGVNYEQYF.

This chain joins TRBV7-9 and TRBJ2-7, with 9 bases aligning to TRBD1. The V gene end was trimmed by 3 bases and the J gene end by 2 bases; junction bases not matched to a gene: 2. The CDR3 has 14 amino acids. CDR1 is SEHNR, CDR2 FQNEAQ, per germline (reference sequence). The CDR3 loop reads CASSFGQGTYEQYF. The CDR3 nucleotides read TGTGCCAGCAGCTTCGGACAGGGGACCTACGAGCAGTACTTC.

The gene calls are TRBV12-5 and TRBJ1-1; a possible D gene is TRBD1 (5 bases). Germline V CDR1 and CDR2: LGHNT, FRNRAP. The length of the CDR3 is 13 residues. The V end was cut by 8 bases, the J end by 1 base, with 11 bases between. The CDR3 loop is CASLGQGNTEAFF. CDR3 bases: TGTGCTAGTCTTGGGCAGGGGAACACTGAAGCTTTCTTT.

This chain joins TRBV7-9 and TRBJ2-3, with D hard to call. V was shortened by 1 base and J by 4 bases, with 9 bases between the two germline ends. CDR3 length: 14 amino acids. Germline loops: CDR1 SEHNR, CDR2 FQNEAQ (reference sequence). This CDR3 reads CASSLVDSSDTQYF. The CDR3 DNA reads as TGTGCCAGCAGCTTAGTGGATAGCTCAGATACGCAGTATTTT.

This chain connects TRBV5-1 to TRBJ2-3, with TRBD2 matching over 11 bases. CDR1 is SGHRS and CDR2 is YFSETQ in the germline V gene. V trimming: 0 bases; J trimming: 4 bases; junction bases outside the gene matches: 1. CDR3 length equals 15 residues. CDR3 protein: CASSLGLAGPDTQYF. The CDR3, as DNA: TGCGCCAGCAGCTTGGGACTAGCGGGGCCAGATACGCAGTATTTT.

The gene calls are TRBV2 and TRBJ1-2; 7 positions agree with TRBD1. CDR1 and CDR2 (germline): SNHLY, FYNNEI. The J segment lost 0 bases and the V segment lost 9 bases, leaving 4 bases of the junction unmatched. This CDR3 spans 13 amino acids. CDR3 in amino acids: CARRGQTNYGYTF. The CDR3 nucleotides are TGTGCCAGGAGGGGGCAGACTAACTATGGCTACACCTTC. The complete variable domain, with remaining parts taken from reference TRBV2 and TRBJ1-2, reads EPEVTQTPSHQVTQMGQEVILRCVPISNHLYFYWYRQILGQKVEFLVSFYNNEISEKSEIFDDQFSVERPDGSNFTLKIRSTKLEDSAMYFCARRGQTNYGYTFGSGTRLTVV.

This chain connects TRBV29-1 to TRBJ2-1; 9 nucleotides match TRBD2. The trim removed 1 base at V and 9 bases at J, leaving 4 bases unmatched. CDR3 length: 13 amino acids. Germline-derived CDR1 and CDR2 are SQVTM and ANQGSEA. The CDR3 bases are TGCAGCGTTGAAGGCGGGGGGGCCGCTGAGCAGTTCTTC. Encoded protein: CSVEGGGAAEQFF.

CDR3 in DNA: TGTGCCAGCAGCCTTTCTAGCGTCGGTGAGCAGTTCTTC. This sequence encodes CASSLSSVGEQFF. This chain uses TRBV3-1 (or the pseudogene TRBV3-2) with TRBJ2-1, with TRBD2 as a possible D gene (6 bases). Germline V lookup: CDR1 LGHDT, CDR2 YNNKEL (reference sequence). CDR3 length: 13 residues. V lost 4 bases and J 9 bases, leaving 13 bases between the germline ends.

Only a few counts were recorded for this clone. The chain has TRBV9 and TRBJ1-2; the match to TRBD1 covers 8 bases. V shed 3 bases and J 6 bases; nucleotides not matched to a gene: 7. The CDR3 totals 14 residues. The germline CDR1 and CDR2 sequences are SGDLS and YYNGEE. The DNA of the CDR3 is TGTGCCAGCAGCGGCGGGCAGGGGGCGGATGGCTACACCTTC. Protein sequence: CASSGGQGADGYTF.

The DNA of the CDR3 is TGTGCCAGCGTGTCGGTTTTTAATTCACCCCTCCACTTT. Its translation is CASVSVFNSPLHF. The rearrangement links TRBV6-5 to TRBJ1-6, with no clear D. There are 13 residues in the CDR3. Trimming left V 8 bases short and J 6 bases short, with 11 bases between. The germline CDR1 and CDR2 sequences are MNHEY and SVGAGI.

The rearrangement uses TRBV5-1 and TRBJ2-2; no clear D gene. The V gene lost 6 bases and the J gene lost 7 bases, with 10 bases spanning the gap. The CDR3 is 12 residues long. Germline assignment: CDR1 SGHRS and CDR2 YFSETQ. This CDR3 is CASKQTGGELFF. DNA of the CDR3: TGCGCCAGCAAGCAAACCGGCGGGGAGCTGTTTTTT.

The rearrangement links TRBV24-1 to TRBJ2-4; TRBD1 aligns across 10 bases. The CDR3 consists of 13 residues. With V trimmed by 12 bases and J by 7 bases, 8 bases remained unmatched. Germline V CDR1 and CDR2: KGHDR, SFDVKD. The CDR3 reads CAASTGGMNIQYF. As DNA, the CDR3 is TGTGCCGCTTCGACAGGGGGCATGAACATTCAGTACTTC.